Listed here are 21 T cell receptor beta chains from one sample, sequenced in a study of cytomegalovirus exposure and HLA in healthy donors. The PCR had 60 Vbeta and 13 Jbeta primers. Here immunoSEQ multiplex PCR was the method, and the copy in TCRdb shows in-frame clones only, minus some. The sample records approximately 160,000 clones, around 80% being singletons. Specimen: PBMCs. The receptors stem from a woman under 30 in good health and CMV-seronegative.

The chain couples TRBV18 to TRBJ2-4, with TRBD1 matching over 8 bases. This CDR3 contains 14 residues. In germline, CDR1 is KGHSH, CDR2 LQKENI. After removal of 3 bases from V and 9 bases from J, the junction contained 7 bases not matched to a gene. CDR3 in DNA: TGTGCCAGCTCACCGGGTGGACAGGGTGGCATTCAGTACTTC. Translating gives CASSPGGQGGIQYF.

The CDR3 is CASSFGGSAPYNEQFF. CDR3 nucleotide sequence: TGTGCCAGCAGCTTCGGGGGGAGCGCCCCCTACAATGAGCAGTTCTTC. This rearrangement joins TRBV5-4 to TRBJ2-1, with 7 bases matching TRBD2. Trimming took 2 bases from V and 2 from J; bases not matched to a gene: 7. This CDR3 comprises 16 residues. CDR1 SGHNT and CDR2 YYREEE come from the germline V gene (reference sequence).

J is TRBJ2-5 and V is TRBV5-1; D may be TRBD2 (6 bases). V was pared by 4 bases and J by 5 bases, with 21 bases between. The CDR3 spans 16 residues. The germline CDR1 and CDR2 sequences are SGHRS and YFSETQ. In DNA form, the CDR3 reads TGCGCCAGCAGCGGCCGAGGAGGGGCGCAAGGGGAGACCCAGTACTTC. This translates into CASSGRGGAQGETQYF.

V is TRBV5-6 and J is TRBJ2-2, with TRBD1 matching over 8 bases. V was pared by 1 base and J by 0 bases, with 2 bases of the junction left unmatched. Germline V lookup: CDR1 SGHDT, CDR2 YYEEEE. CDR3 length equals 16 residues. CDR3 in amino acids: CASSLLGQANTGELFF. CDR3 nucleotides: TGTGCCAGCAGCTTGTTGGGACAGGCGAACACCGGGGAGCTGTTTTTT. Supplemented by reference TRBV5-6 and TRBJ2-2, the full variable domain reads DAGVTQSPTHLIKTRGQQVTLRCSPKSGHDTVSWYQQALGQGPQFIFQYYEEEERQRGNFPDRFSGHQFPNYSSELNVNALLLGDSALYLCASSLLGQANTGELFFGEGSRLTVL.

The V gene is TRBV18, the J gene TRBJ2-5; 11 nucleotides match TRBD2. The CDR3 consists of 15 residues. Trimming at V came to 2 bases and at J to 5 bases, leaving 4 bases not matched to a gene. Per the germline V gene, CDR1 is KGHSH and CDR2 is LQKENI. The CDR3 nucleotides are TGTGCCAGCTCACCAATCCTAGCGGGAGGCGAGACCCAGTACTTC. Residues: CASSPILAGGETQYF.

The chain joins TRBV5-1 to TRBJ2-1, with D perhaps matching TRBD1 (5 bases). The CDR3 sequence is 16 residues long. Germline CDR1 reads SGHRS; CDR2 reads YFSETQ. V lost 2 bases and J lost 2, with 14 bases in between. The CDR3 protein is CASSLQGEGTYNEQFF. The CDR3 bases are TGCGCCAGCAGCTTACAAGGGGAAGGAACCTACAATGAGCAGTTCTTC.

This clone appeared a single time. The rearrangement joins TRBV5-1 to TRBJ2-7; the match to TRBD2 covers 7 bases. The CDR3 consists of 15 residues. From germline, CDR1 is SGHRS and CDR2 YFSETQ. After removal of 1 base from V and 2 bases from J, the junction contained 6 bases not matched to a gene. The CDR3 nucleotides are TGCGCCAGCAGCTTGAGGCGGGAGCATCCCTACGAGCAGTACTTC. This gives the protein CASSLRREHPYEQYF.

J is TRBJ1-4 and V is TRBV9, with 7 bases lining up with TRBD1. J was trimmed by 5 bases and V by 3 bases; bases with no gene match: 10. This CDR3 has 16 amino acids. The germline CDR1 and CDR2 sequences are SGDLS and YYNGEE. The CDR3 nucleotides read TGTGCCAGCAGCGCGGGCGCCGGGACAGAAAATGAAAAACTGTTTTTT. This sequence encodes CASSAGAGTENEKLFF. The whole variable domain, filled in from reference TRBV9 and TRBJ1-4, reads DSGVTQTPKHLITATGQRVTLRCSPRSGDLSVYWYQQSLDQGLQFLIQYYNGEERAKGNILERFSAQQFPDLHSELNLSSLELGDSALYFCASSAGAGTENEKLFFGSGTQLSVL.

For this clone: One end of the junction varies from germline; a read error may be responsible. V is TRBV6-5 and J is TRBJ2-6; 10 bases fit TRBD1. The CDR3 has 14 amino acids. Germline loops: CDR1 MNHEY, CDR2 SVGAGI. CDR3 in amino acids: CASSYSIKGQGEAF. The CDR3 DNA reads TGTGCCAGCAGTTACTCGATAAAAGGACAGGGGGAGGCTTTC.

The CDR3 here is CASSNVHIPPGTEAFF. The CDR3 DNA sequence: TGTGCCAGCAGCAATGTGCATATACCACCCGGCACTGAAGCTTTCTTT. The chain uses TRBV21-1 and TRBJ1-1. TRBV21-1 is flagged as a pseudogene. CDR3 length: 16 residues.

The chain has TRBV10-2 and TRBJ2-3, with D perhaps TRBD2 (5 bases). The CDR3 spans 14 residues. V lost 4 bases, J lost 2 bases, and 10 bases lay in between. In germline, CDR1 is WSHSY, CDR2 SAAADI. CDR3 protein: CASSGGMHTDTQYF. In DNA, the CDR3 is TGCGCCAGCAGTGGAGGGATGCACACAGATACGCAGTATTTT.

The V call is TRBV19, the J call TRBJ2-2; D may be TRBD2 (6 bases). The CDR3 contains 13 residues. Germline CDR1 is LNHDA and CDR2 is SQIVND (reference sequence). Trimming cost V 6 bases and J 6 bases, with 11 bases left between them. The CDR3 coding sequence is TGTGCCAGTAGATCCGCGGGGCCCGGGGAGCTGTTTTTT. The encoded protein is CASRSAGPGELFF.

V usage is TRBV5-5 and J usage is TRBJ2-3, with D possibly matching TRBD1 (6 bases). Germline CDR1 is SGHKS and CDR2 is YYEKEE (reference sequence). Between the trimmed V and J ends, which lost 0 bases and 8 bases, there was a span of 16 bases. The CDR3 contains 15 residues. The CDR3 region is CASSLASGTIATQYF. The CDR3 DNA reads as TGTGCCAGCAGCTTGGCATCCGGGACAATCGCTACGCAGTATTTT.

The genes are TRBV7-9 and TRBJ1-3, with unresolved D. V dropped 7 bases and J dropped 2 bases, with 9 bases sitting between them. The CDR3 covers 13 residues. Germline V gene lookup returns CDR1 SEHNR and CDR2 FQNEAQ (reference sequence). The CDR3 reads CASIFYTGNTIYF. In DNA, the CDR3 is TGTGCCAGCATCTTCTATACTGGAAACACCATATATTTT.

The gene calls are TRBV19 and TRBJ2-1; possible D gene TRBD2, 7 bases. The CDR3 has 13 amino acids. V was shortened by 7 bases and J by 15 bases, with 22 bases between the two germline ends. Germline V gene lookup returns CDR1 LNHDA and CDR2 SQIVND (reference sequence). The CDR3 DNA reads TGTGCCAGTACTATCGGCGGGGGCGGGGCATCGTTCTTC. Translation gives CASTIGGGGASFF.

The CDR3 region has the DNA TGTGCCAGCAGCCAGACAACAGGAGAGCAGTACTTC. It specifies CASSQTTGEQYF. V is TRBV11-2 and J is TRBJ2-5; possibly TRBD1 for D (5 bases). Trimming pared 5 bases from V and 11 bases from J, leaving 15 bases between. The germline V gene encodes CDR1 SGHAT and CDR2 FQNNGV. The CDR3 runs 12 residues.

In this sample, this clone turned up a few times. The chain uses TRBV30 and TRBJ2-3; perhaps TRBD2 as D (5 bases). Deletions cut 8 bases from V and 0 bases from J, with 18 bases between. The CDR3 is made up of 15 amino acids. Germline V gene data show CDR1 as GTSNPN and CDR2 as SVGIG (reference sequence). Here the CDR3 reads CAQEPSRGSTDTQYF. Written as DNA, the CDR3 is TGTGCCCAGGAGCCCTCTCGGGGTAGCACAGATACGCAGTATTTT.

This chain connects TRBV28 to TRBJ1-1; D is perhaps TRBD1 (6 bases). CDR1 is MDHEN and CDR2 is SYDVKM in the germline V gene. This CDR3 is built from 15 residues. V shed 7 bases and J shed 4 bases, with 19 bases lying between them. The DNA for the CDR3 is TGTGCCAGCAACCCCCCAACACAGGGTGGCACTGAAGCTTTCTTT. Residues: CASNPPTQGGTEAFF.

This chain connects TRBV19 to TRBJ2-5; D gene unclear. In germline, CDR1 is LNHDA, CDR2 SQIVND (reference sequence). Trimming took off 3 bases at V and 2 bases at J, with 4 bases between the two ends. The CDR3 sequence is 12 residues long. In nucleotides, the CDR3 is TGTGCCAGTAGTATTCGTCAAGAGACCCAGTACTTC. Translation gives CASSIRQETQYF. Drawing the rest from reference TRBV19 and TRBJ2-5, the complete variable domain is DGGITQSPKYLFRKEGQNVTLSCEQNLNHDAMYWYRQDPGQGLRLIYYSQIVNDFQKGDIAEGYSVSREKKESFPLTVTSAQKNPTAFYLCASSIRQETQYFGPGTRLLVL.

The CDR3 protein is CASSPTAGEEYYEQYF. CDR3 DNA: TGTGCCAGCAGCCCAACGGCGGGGGAGGAGTACTACGAGCAGTACTTC. The chain employs TRBV11-2 and TRBJ2-7; 7 bases line up with TRBD2. Germline V gene data show CDR1 as SGHAT and CDR2 as FQNNGV. V lost 5 bases, J lost 3 bases, and 13 bases stayed unmatched. The CDR3 is 16 residues long.

This clone showed up just a few times. The rearrangement links TRBV6-6 to TRBJ2-3; 11 nucleotides line up with TRBD1. V lost 2 bases and J lost 5; bases outside the gene matches: 3. The CDR3 is made up of 15 amino acids. Germline V gene data show CDR1 as MNHNY and CDR2 as SVGAGI (reference sequence). CDR3 DNA: TGTGCCAGCAGTTACGGACAGGGGGCCTTAGATACGCAGTATTTT. Translated, it gives CASSYGQGALDTQYF.